The clone carrying this T cell receptor beta chain has only a few counts. Antigen specificity is unknown. Oncomine TCR Beta short-read sequencing was applied to DNA from cultured CD4+ T cells. Each CDR3 protein is one row after TCRdb ran MiXCR on the PCR reads. The sample contains more than 12,000 distinct CDR3 sequences, around 30% of which appear only once. Treatment here: roughly 10-day PBMC culture with coronavirus spike peptide pools or control peptides (ViraFEST assay). ViraFEST used peptide pools to expand antigen-specific T cells and subsequently sequenced their TCRs. This sample stems from a study of vaccination and CD4 T cells after COVID-19. Overall study: Spike peptides, overlapping and drawn from SARS-CoV-2, HCoV-NL63, HCoV-OC43 and HCoV-229E, were used to stimulate cells.

The CDR3 runs 15 residues. V shed 2 bases, J shed 1 base, and the junction held 3 bases outside the gene matches. The V gene's germline CDR1 is MNHEY and CDR2 SVGAGI. The sample consisted of cultured CD4+ T cells from blood. This sequence originates from a human donor with COVID-19. V usage is TRBV6-5 and J usage is TRBJ1-1, with 8 bases identical to TRBD1. The CDR3 nucleotides read TGTGCCAGCAGTTACCGGACAGGGTGGAACACTGAAGCTTTCTTT. The encoded protein is CASSYRTGWNTEAFF.